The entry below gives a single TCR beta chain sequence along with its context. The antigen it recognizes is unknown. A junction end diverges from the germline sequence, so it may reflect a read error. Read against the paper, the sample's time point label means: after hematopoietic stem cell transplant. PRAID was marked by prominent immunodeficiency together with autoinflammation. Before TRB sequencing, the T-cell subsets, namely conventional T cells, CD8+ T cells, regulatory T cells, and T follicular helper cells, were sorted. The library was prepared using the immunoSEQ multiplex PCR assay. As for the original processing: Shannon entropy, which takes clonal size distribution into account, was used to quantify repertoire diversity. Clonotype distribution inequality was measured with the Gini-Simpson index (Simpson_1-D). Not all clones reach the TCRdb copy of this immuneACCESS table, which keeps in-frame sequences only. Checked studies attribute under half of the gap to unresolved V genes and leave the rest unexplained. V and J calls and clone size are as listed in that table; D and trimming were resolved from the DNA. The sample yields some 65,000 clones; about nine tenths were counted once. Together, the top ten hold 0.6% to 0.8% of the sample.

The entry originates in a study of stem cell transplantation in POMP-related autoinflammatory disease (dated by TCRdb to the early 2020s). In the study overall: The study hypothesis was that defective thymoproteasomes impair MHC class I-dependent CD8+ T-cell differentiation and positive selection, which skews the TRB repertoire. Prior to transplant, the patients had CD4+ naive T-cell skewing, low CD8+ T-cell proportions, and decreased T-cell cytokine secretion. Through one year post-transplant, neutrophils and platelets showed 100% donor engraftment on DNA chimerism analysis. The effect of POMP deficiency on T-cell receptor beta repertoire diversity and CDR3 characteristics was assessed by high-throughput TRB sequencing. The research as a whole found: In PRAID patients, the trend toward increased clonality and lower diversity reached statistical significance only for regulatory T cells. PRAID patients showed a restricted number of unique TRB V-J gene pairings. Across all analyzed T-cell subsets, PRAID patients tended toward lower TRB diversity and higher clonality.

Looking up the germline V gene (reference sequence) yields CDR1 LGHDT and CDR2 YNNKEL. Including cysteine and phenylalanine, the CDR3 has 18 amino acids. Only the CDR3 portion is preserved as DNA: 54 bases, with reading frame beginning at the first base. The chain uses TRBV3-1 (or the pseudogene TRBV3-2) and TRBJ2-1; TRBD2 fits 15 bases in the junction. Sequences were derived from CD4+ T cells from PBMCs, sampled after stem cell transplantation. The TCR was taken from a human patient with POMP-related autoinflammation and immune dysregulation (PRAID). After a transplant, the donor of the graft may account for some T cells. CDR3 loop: CASRGLAGGRGSHNEQFF. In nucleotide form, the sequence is TGTGCCAGCAGAGGACTAGCGGGAGGGCGAGGCTCCCACAATGAGCAGTTCTTC.